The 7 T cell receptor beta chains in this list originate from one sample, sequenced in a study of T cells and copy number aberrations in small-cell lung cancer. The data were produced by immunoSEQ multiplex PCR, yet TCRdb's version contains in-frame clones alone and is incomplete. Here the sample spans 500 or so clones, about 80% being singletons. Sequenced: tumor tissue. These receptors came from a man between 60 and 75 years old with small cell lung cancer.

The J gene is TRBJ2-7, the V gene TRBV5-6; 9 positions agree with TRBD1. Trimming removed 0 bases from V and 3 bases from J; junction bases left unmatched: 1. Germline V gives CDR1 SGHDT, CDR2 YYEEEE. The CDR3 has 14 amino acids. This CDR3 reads CASSLGQGDYEQYF. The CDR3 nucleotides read TGTGCCAGCAGCTTGGGACAGGGGGACTACGAGCAGTACTTC.

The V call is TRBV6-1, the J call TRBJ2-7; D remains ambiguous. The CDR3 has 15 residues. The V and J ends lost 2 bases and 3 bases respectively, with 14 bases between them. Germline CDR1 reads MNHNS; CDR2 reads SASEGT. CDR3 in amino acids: CASSERAGYFYEQYF. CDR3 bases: TGTGCCAGCAGTGAACGGGCAGGATACTTCTACGAGCAGTACTTC.

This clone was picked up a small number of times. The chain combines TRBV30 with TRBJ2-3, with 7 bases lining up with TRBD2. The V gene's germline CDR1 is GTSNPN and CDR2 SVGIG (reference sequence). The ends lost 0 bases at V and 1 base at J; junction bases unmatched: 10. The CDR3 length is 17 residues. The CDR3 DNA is TGTGCCTGGAGTGTATGGGCGGGAGAGTGGGGCACAGATACGCAGTATTTT. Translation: CAWSVWAGEWGTDTQYF.

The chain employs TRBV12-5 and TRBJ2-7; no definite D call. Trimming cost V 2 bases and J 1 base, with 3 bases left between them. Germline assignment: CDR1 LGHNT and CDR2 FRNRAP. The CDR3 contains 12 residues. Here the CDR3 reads CASGLKSYEQYF. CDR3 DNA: TGTGCTAGTGGTTTGAAATCCTACGAGCAGTACTTC. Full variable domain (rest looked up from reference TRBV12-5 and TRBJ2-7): DARVTQTPRHKVTEMGQEVTMRCQPILGHNTVFWYRQTMMQGLELLAYFRNRAPLDDSGMPKDRFSAEMPDATLATLKIQPSEPRDSAVYFCASGLKSYEQYFGPGTRLTVT.

This CDR3 reads CASSISRISGNTIYF. The CDR3 DNA reads TGTGCCAGTAGTATTAGCCGGATCTCTGGAAACACCATATATTTT. The chain combines TRBV19 with TRBJ1-3; D remains unclear. V was shortened by 3 bases and J by 0 bases, with 9 bases between the two germline ends. Germline CDR1 reads LNHDA; CDR2 reads SQIVND (reference sequence). The CDR3 covers 15 residues.

The CDR3 is CASSAQSRGDEQFF. CDR3 DNA: TGTGCCAGCAGCGCCCAGTCTAGGGGCGATGAGCAGTTCTTC. V is TRBV7-9 and J is TRBJ2-1, with a possible D match to TRBD1 (5 bases). The CDR3 totals 14 residues. Trimming took 5 bases from V and 8 from J, leaving 16 bases between them. The germline CDR1 and CDR2 sequences are SEHNR and FQNEAQ (reference sequence). Full variable domain (rest looked up from reference TRBV7-9 and TRBJ2-1): DTGVSQNPRHKITKRGQNVTFRCDPISEHNRLYWYRQTLGQGPEFLTYFQNEAQLEKSRLLSDRFSAERPKGSFSTLEIQRTEQGDSAMYLCASSAQSRGDEQFFGPGTRLTVL.

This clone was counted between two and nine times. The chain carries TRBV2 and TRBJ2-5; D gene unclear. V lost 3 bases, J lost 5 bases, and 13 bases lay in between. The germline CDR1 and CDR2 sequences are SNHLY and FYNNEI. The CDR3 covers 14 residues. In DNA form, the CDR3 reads TGTGCCAGCAGTGATCAGGCCCTAGGGGAGACCCAGTACTTC. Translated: CASSDQALGETQYF.